This is a list of T cell receptor beta chains from one sample in a study of technical replicates of blood from a handful of donors. TCRdb's copy holds only in-frame clones and misses some; the assay was immunoSEQ multiplex PCR. The repertoire holds just over 60,000 clones, with 87% as singletons. The sequenced sample was PBMCs. The source is a human donor in good health. Some clones in this sample may be carry-over from other donors' samples. CDR3s include the opening cysteine and the closing phenylalanine or tryptophan. A D gene is named only where the DNA matches it firmly. Rows give clone size only sometimes, using once, few, many, or a class for an expanded clone.

cdr3_nt,cdr3_aa,d_call,clone_size,j_call,v_call
TGCGCCAGCAGCCAAGATGAACTAGCCAACTATGGCTACACCTTC,CASSQDELANYGYTF,.,.,TRBJ1-2,TRBV4-3
TGTGCCAGCAGCTGGGAAACAGGGACTGGAAACACCATATATTTT,CASSWETGTGNTIYF,.,.,TRBJ1-3,TRBV5-4
TGTGCCAGCAGTCCTTTAGCGGGGAACGGCGAGCAGTACTTC,CASSPLAGNGEQYF,TRBD2,.,TRBJ2-7,TRBV27
TGTGCCAGCAGTTACTCAAACAGGTTGGTCGACACTGAAGCTTTCTTT,CASSYSNRLVDTEAFF,.,.,TRBJ1-1,TRBV6-5
TGCGCCAGCAGCTTAAGCGGATCTCGCACAGATACGCAGTATTTT,CASSLSGSRTDTQYF,.,.,TRBJ2-3,TRBV5-1
TGCGCCAGCAGCCCCGCACCGGACAGGGTCGGAAACACTGAAGCTTTCTTT,CASSPAPDRVGNTEAFF,TRBD1,.,TRBJ1-1,TRBV5-1
TGTGCCAGCTCCCTTCAGGGAAGGGCGGATGAAAAACTGTTTTTT,CASSLQGRADEKLFF,.,.,TRBJ1-4,TRBV9
TGTGCCAGCACCCTGAGGGCCAGGGGCCATTCGACCCTCCACTTT,CASTLRARGHSTLHF,.,.,TRBJ1-6,TRBV11-2
TGCAGCGTTGCCGGGAGCGGCGACAATGAGCAGTTCTTC,CSVAGSGDNEQFF,.,.,TRBJ2-1,TRBV29-1
TGTGCCAGCAGTGCGAGGACTAGCGGCTACGAGCAGTACTTC,CASSARTSGYEQYF,TRBD2,.,TRBJ2-7,TRBV6-5
TGCGCCAGCAGCCAAGATGCTGGACTAGCGGGGGGTAAGTCCCCCTACGAGCAGTACTTC,CASSQDAGLAGGKSPYEQYF,TRBD2,once,TRBJ2-7,TRBV4-1
TGCAGCGTCCCTAGGACACTTAACTATGGCTACACCTTC,CSVPRTLNYGYTF,.,.,TRBJ1-2,TRBV29-1
TGTGCCAGCAAGCGGGAGGTCCACGAGCAGTACTTC,CASKREVHEQYF,TRBD2,.,TRBJ2-7,TRBV6-1
TGTGCCAGCAGGGGGGGGTTGACTAATGAAAAACTGTTTTTT,CASRGGLTNEKLFF,.,.,TRBJ1-4,TRBV2
TGTGCCAGCAGCCCAACGGACAGGGAGAGAGAGCAGTACTTC,CASSPTDREREQYF,TRBD1,.,TRBJ2-7,TRBV6-5
TGCGCCAGCAGCCAGACAGGGCCGTTATACAATGAGCAGTTCTTC,CASSQTGPLYNEQFF,TRBD1,.,TRBJ2-1,TRBV4-1
TGCGCCAGCGGCATGGTGATTGGGGGCGGGGAGACCCAGTACTTC,CASGMVIGGGETQYF,.,.,TRBJ2-5,TRBV5-1
TGTGCCATCAGTGAGTCCGCGACAGGCCAAGAGACCCAGTACTTC,CAISESATGQETQYF,.,.,TRBJ2-5,TRBV10-3
TGTGCCAGCTCAGGGAACAGGGAGCAGCCCCAGCATTTT,CASSGNREQPQHF,.,.,TRBJ1-5,TRBV18
TGTGCCAGCTCACCAAGTGGGGGCTCTGGTTCACCCCTCCACTTT,CASSPSGGSGSPLHF,.,.,TRBJ1-6,TRBV18
TGTGCCAGCAGCCAACCGGGAGTGAACACCGGGGAGCTGTTTTTT,CASSQPGVNTGELFF,.,.,TRBJ2-2,TRBV4-2
TGTGCCAGCAGCTTTGGACAGGGGTACTACGAGCAGTACTTC,CASSFGQGYYEQYF,TRBD1,.,TRBJ2-7,TRBV11-2
TGTGCCAGCAGTTACGAAGGGGGGGGCGAGCAGTTCTTC,CASSYEGGGEQFF,.,.,TRBJ2-1,TRBV27
TGTGCCAGCAGCGTAGGCGGACAGGGGCCCTACGAGCAGTACTTC,CASSVGGQGPYEQYF,TRBD1,.,TRBJ2-7,TRBV13
TGTGCCAGCAGTTTGGGCTATAGCAATCAGCCCCAGCATTTT,CASSLGYSNQPQHF,.,.,TRBJ1-5,TRBV7-9
TGTGCCAGCAGCGTTAGCGGGGGGTGGACAGATACGCAGTATTTT,CASSVSGGWTDTQYF,TRBD2,.,TRBJ2-3,TRBV9
TGTGCCAGCATACCCCGTCAGGGGAACACTGAAGCTTTCTTT,CASIPRQGNTEAFF,.,.,TRBJ1-1,TRBV6-1
TGTGCCAGCAGCTTGGCGGGACTCCGGAGCTCCTACAATGAGCAGTTCTTC,CASSLAGLRSSYNEQFF,.,.,TRBJ2-1,TRBV5-6
TGTGCCAGCAGCGCCTCCGGACAGGCCTCTGAAGCTTTCTTT,CASSASGQASEAFF,TRBD1,few,TRBJ1-1,TRBV2
TGTGCCAGCAGCCTTTTACAGGGGGCAACTAATGAAAAACTGTTTTTT,CASSLLQGATNEKLFF,TRBD1,.,TRBJ1-4,TRBV7-9
TGTGCCAGCAGTGAGGGGGGACAGGGAGCCTACGAGCAGTACTTC,CASSEGGQGAYEQYF,TRBD1,.,TRBJ2-7,TRBV25-1
TGCGCCAGCAGCTTCAGGGGGCTCCCCTACGAGCAGTACTTC,CASSFRGLPYEQYF,TRBD1,.,TRBJ2-7,TRBV5-1
TGTGCCAGCAGCCAATCGTTCAGGGAATGTACCTTC,CASSQSFRECTF,.,.,TRBJ1-2,TRBV16
TGTGCCATCAGTGGAATAGCAGCGGGGGATGAGCAGTTCTTC,CAISGIAAGDEQFF,TRBD2,.,TRBJ2-1,TRBV10-3
TGTGCCAGCAGCTCCTCGGATTCACCCCTCCACTTT,CASSSSDSPLHF,.,few,TRBJ1-6,TRBV7-9
TGTGCCAGCAGCATGGACAGGGCAACTAATGAAAAACTGTTTTTT,CASSMDRATNEKLFF,TRBD1,.,TRBJ1-4,TRBV7-2
TGTGCCAGTATGGACAGGAACACAGATACGCAGTATTTT,CASMDRNTDTQYF,TRBD1,.,TRBJ2-3,TRBV19
TGTGCCAGCAGCTTTCAGCGGGGCAGCACAGATACGCAGTATTTT,CASSFQRGSTDTQYF,TRBD2,.,TRBJ2-3,TRBV5-4
TGTGCCAGCAGCTTGGGGACAGGGGGAGTAGGATCACCCCTCCACTTT,CASSLGTGGVGSPLHF,TRBD1,.,TRBJ1-6,TRBV5-4
TGTGCCAGCGGTAAAACAGGGATTCCCGACACCATATATTTT,CASGKTGIPDTIYF,.,.,TRBJ1-3,TRBV2
TGTGCCAGCAGCCGTACTATGAACACTGAAGCTTTCTTT,CASSRTMNTEAFF,.,.,TRBJ1-1,TRBV14
TGTGCCAGCAGTATGGGACAGGGATCGACCCAGTACTTC,CASSMGQGSTQYF,TRBD1,.,TRBJ2-5,TRBV6-5
TGCAGTGCTTCCCAGAACACTGAAGCTTTCTTT,CSASQNTEAFF,.,few,TRBJ1-1,TRBV20-1
TGTGCCAGCAGCTTAGAGGGCGGGGGTGCAGATACGCAGTATTTT,CASSLEGGGADTQYF,TRBD2,.,TRBJ2-3,TRBV13
TGTGCCAGCAGAGATCGACAGGGGAATGAGCAGTTCTTC,CASRDRQGNEQFF,TRBD1,.,TRBJ2-1,TRBV6-1
TGTGCCAGCAGCAGTGACAGTGCCAATCAGCCCCAGCATTTT,CASSSDSANQPQHF,.,.,TRBJ1-5,TRBV6-5
TGTGCCAGCAGTGCCGGACAGGGGGCTTCACCCCTCCACTTT,CASSAGQGASPLHF,TRBD1,.,TRBJ1-6,TRBV6-5
TGTGCCAGCAGTTACTACGAGCAGTACTTC,CASSYYEQYF,.,.,TRBJ2-7,TRBV6-1
TGTGCCAGCAGCTACCTGGACAGGAACACTGAAGCTTTCTTT,CASSYLDRNTEAFF,.,.,TRBJ1-1,TRBV9
TGTGCCATCAGTGAGACGACCGGACAGGGGGCCGGCGAGCAGTACTTC,CAISETTGQGAGEQYF,TRBD1,.,TRBJ2-7,TRBV10-3